One and the same sample provided the 30 T cell receptor beta chains below, sequenced in a study of shared clonotypes between healthy human individuals. In the naive CD8 group, cells lacked CD45RO and were positively selected for CCR7, so terminally differentiated effector memory CD45RA+ cells were left out. TCRdb's copy holds only in-frame clones and misses some; the assay was immunoSEQ multiplex PCR. The profile shows 1.5 million to 2.5 million clones, about 95% of them singletons. The sample taken for sequencing was naive CD8+ T cells sorted from blood. Receptors originate from a man aged 18-30 years in good health.

This clone was recorded only once. V is TRBV5-1 and J is TRBJ2-7; 11 bases fit TRBD2. The germline CDR1 and CDR2 sequences are SGHRS and YFSETQ. The junction had 4 bases not matched to a gene; V was cut back by 5 bases and J by 0 bases. The CDR3 runs 15 residues. CDR3 region: CASRLGTSGSYEQYF. The CDR3 DNA follows: TGCGCCAGCAGACTCGGGACTAGCGGCTCCTACGAGCAGTACTTC.

In regard to this clone: The same CDR3 is also encoded by other DNA sequences in this sample. This chain joins TRBV28 and TRBJ1-5; possible D gene TRBD1, 6 bases. The CDR3 has 14 residues. Germline CDR1 is MDHEN and CDR2 is SYDVKM. V lost 4 bases and J lost 4, with 11 bases in between. CDR3 protein: CASSSLQGNQPQHF. CDR3 sequence (DNA): TGTGCCAGCAGTTCCTTACAGGGTAATCAGCCCCAGCATTTT.

This chain connects TRBV27 to TRBJ2-2; D could derive from TRBD1 or TRBD2 (6 bases each). CDR3 length: 16 amino acids. V shed 5 bases and J shed 5 bases, with 18 bases lying between them. Per the germline V gene, CDR1 is MNHEY and CDR2 is SMNVEV (reference sequence). The CDR3 DNA follows: TGTGCCAGCAGTGCCAGTTCGGGGGCAGGAACCGGGGAGCTGTTTTTT. This gives the protein CASSASSGAGTGELFF.

The V and J genes are TRBV28 and TRBJ1-5; 8 nucleotides match TRBD1. This CDR3 region has 14 residues. The V gene end was trimmed by 8 bases and the J gene end by 4 bases; junction bases not matched to a gene: 7. The V gene's germline CDR1 is MDHEN and CDR2 SYDVKM. The CDR3 protein is CASAGQGINQPQHF. CDR3 nucleotide sequence: TGTGCCAGCGCCGGACAGGGAATTAATCAGCCCCAGCATTTT.

This rearrangement joins TRBV19 to TRBJ2-2; D may be TRBD2 (5 bases). V gave up 2 bases and J gave up 3 bases, with 13 bases separating them. This CDR3 has 16 amino acids. The germline V gene encodes CDR1 LNHDA and CDR2 SQIVND (reference sequence). CDR3 coding DNA: TGTGCCAGTAGTATATCCTCCGCCGGGGACACCGGGGAGCTGTTTTTT. It translates to CASSISSAGDTGELFF.

Details on this clone: A read error may produce the germline difference seen at one junction end. The chain is built from TRBV30 and TRBJ1-2, with a weak D call TRBD1 (5 bases). The CDR3 has 11 amino acids. Germline CDR1 is GTSNPN and CDR2 is SVGIG (reference sequence). This CDR3 reads CAWSDSPTEYF. CDR3 nucleotides: TGTGCCTGGAGTGACTCGCCGACAGAATACTTC. The complete variable domain, with remaining parts taken from reference TRBV30 and TRBJ1-2, reads SQTIHQWPATLVQPVGSPLSLECTVEGTSNPNLYWYRQAAGRGLQLLFYSVGIGQISSEVPQNLSASRPQDRQFILSSKKLLLSDSGFYLCAWSDSPTEYFGSGTRLTVV.

V usage is TRBV7-2 and J usage is TRBJ1-5, with a tentative D call TRBD1 (6 bases). The V end was cut by 6 bases, the J end by 9 bases, with 15 bases between. CDR3 size: 13 residues. The germline gives CDR1 SGHTA, CDR2 FQGNSA. The CDR3 DNA sequence: TGTGCCAGCAGTACAGGGTCGGTGGGGCCCCAGCATTTT. Its protein is CASSTGSVGPQHF.

This clone has a single count. This CDR3 is CASSFSYRLASYNEQFF. CDR3 nucleotide sequence: TGCGCCAGCAGCTTCTCTTATAGACTAGCGTCCTACAATGAGCAGTTCTTC. This chain joins TRBV5-1 and TRBJ2-1, with 8 bases lining up with TRBD2. The germline V gene encodes CDR1 SGHRS and CDR2 YFSETQ. The CDR3 extends over 17 amino acids. The junction had 8 bases not matched to a gene; V was cut back by 2 bases and J by 1 base.

V usage is TRBV4-1 and J usage is TRBJ2-7, with unresolved D. The CDR3 extends over 13 amino acids. V lost 1 base and J 6 bases, leaving 10 bases between the germline ends. The germline V gene encodes CDR1 MGHRA and CDR2 YSYEKL. CDR3 coding DNA: TGCGCCAGCAGCCAAGTGATGGTGGGCGAGCAGTACTTC. It codes for CASSQVMVGEQYF.

This sequence joins TRBV4-1 and TRBJ2-1, with D perhaps assigned TRBD1 or TRBD2 (6 bases each). The CDR3 loop spans 13 amino acids. Germline V gene data show CDR1 as MGHRA and CDR2 as YSYEKL. The V end was cut by 8 bases, the J end by 4 bases, with 12 bases between. The CDR3: CASGRGGYNEQFF. In nucleotides, the CDR3 is TGCGCCAGCGGGAGAGGGGGGTACAATGAGCAGTTCTTC.

V is TRBV11-2 and J is TRBJ2-7; D gene ambiguous. CDR1 SGHAT and CDR2 FQNNGV come from the germline V gene. V dropped 0 bases and J dropped 0 bases, with 9 bases sitting between them. The CDR3 contains 15 residues. Here the CDR3 reads CASSLDMGDSYEQYF. The CDR3 DNA follows: TGTGCCAGCAGCTTAGATATGGGTGACTCCTACGAGCAGTACTTC.

The V gene is TRBV27, the J gene TRBJ2-3, with a weak D call TRBD1 (6 bases). CDR1 and CDR2 (germline): MNHEY, SMNVEV (reference sequence). CDR3 length equals 15 residues. The V end was cut by 6 bases, the J end by 0 bases, with 13 bases between. The CDR3 region is CASSLTDSSTDTQYF. DNA for the CDR3: TGTGCCAGCAGCCTAACGGACAGCAGCACAGATACGCAGTATTTT.

This clone was counted once. CDR3: CASSFGLAGGPYEQYF. Here the CDR3 DNA reads TGTGCCAGCAGCTTCGGACTAGCGGGGGGGCCCTACGAGCAGTACTTC. This chain joins TRBV11-1 and TRBJ2-7; 15 bases are a match to TRBD2. This CDR3 comprises 16 residues. The J segment lost 2 bases and the V segment lost 3 bases, leaving 2 bases of the junction unmatched. Germline-derived CDR1 and CDR2 are SGHAT and FQDESV (reference sequence). Using reference TRBV11-1 and TRBJ2-7 for the parts outside the CDR3, the full variable domain is EAEVAQSPRYKITEKSQAVAFWCDPISGHATLYWYRQILGQGPELLVQFQDESVVDDSQLPKDRFSAERLKGVDSTLKIQPAELGDSAMYLCASSFGLAGGPYEQYFGPGTRLTVT.

This chain joins TRBV7-2 and TRBJ1-1; possible D gene TRBD1, 6 bases. This CDR3 has 12 residues. V dropped 1 base and J dropped 7 bases, with 7 bases sitting between them. Germline CDR1 reads SGHTA; CDR2 reads FQGNSA. The CDR3 spells CASSLVRGEAFF. CDR3 DNA: TGTGCCAGCAGCTTAGTCAGGGGTGAAGCTTTCTTT.

The chain links TRBV9 to TRBJ2-7, with 11 nucleotides matching TRBD2. The trim removed 4 bases at V and 0 bases at J, leaving 6 bases unmatched. Germline values: CDR1 SGDLS, CDR2 YYNGEE. The CDR3 has 16 residues. The CDR3 here is CASSPIAGGNSYEQYF. In DNA form, the CDR3 reads TGTGCCAGCAGCCCCATAGCGGGGGGGAACTCCTACGAGCAGTACTTC.

The CDR3 reads CASSQGINTEAFF. For the CDR3, the DNA is TGCGCCAGCAGCCAAGGGATCAACACTGAAGCTTTCTTT. The genes are TRBV4-1 and TRBJ1-1, with D unresolved. V lost 1 base, J lost 2 bases, and 5 bases lay in between. CDR3 length: 13 amino acids. Germline CDR1 and CDR2: MGHRA and YSYEKL.

The V call is TRBV13, the J call TRBJ1-1, with unresolved D. The CDR3 loop spans 14 amino acids. Between the trimmed V and J ends, which lost 1 base and 1 base, there was a span of 7 bases. Looked up from germline, CDR1 is PRHDT and CDR2 is FYEKMQ (reference sequence). The DNA for the CDR3 is TGTGCCAGCAGCTTAGTTCTTGAGAACACTGAAGCTTTCTTT. Translating gives CASSLVLENTEAFF.

For this clone: The same CDR3 also results from other DNA sequences found in this sample. The chain employs TRBV7-2 and TRBJ2-1; D is unresolved. There are 11 residues in the CDR3. V dropped 1 base and J dropped 7 bases, with 2 bases sitting between them. The germline gives CDR1 SGHTA, CDR2 FQGNSA. The CDR3 bases are TGTGCCAGCAGCTTAGGAAATGAGCAGTTCTTC. Translating it yields CASSLGNEQFF.

CDR3 residues: CASTQGAYEQYF. The CDR3 DNA reads as TGTGCCAGCACCCAGGGTGCGTACGAGCAGTACTTC. The J gene is TRBJ2-7, the V gene TRBV2, with TRBD1 as a possible D gene (5 bases). V was pared by 7 bases and J by 4 bases, with 11 bases between. The CDR3 is made up of 12 amino acids. Germline CDR1 reads SNHLY; CDR2 reads FYNNEI.

The V gene is TRBV2, the J gene TRBJ2-7; D might be TRBD1 or TRBD2, each matching 5 bases. Germline CDR1 and CDR2: SNHLY and FYNNEI. Trimming took 11 bases from V and 0 from J, leaving 11 bases between them. The CDR3 is 12 amino acids. CDR3 residues: CAGSGSSYEQYF. The CDR3 nucleotides are TGTGCCGGATCAGGGAGCTCCTACGAGCAGTACTTC.

CDR3 amino acids: CASSADLYEQYF. Written as DNA, the CDR3 is TGTGCCAGCAGTGCAGACCTTTACGAGCAGTACTTC. The V gene is TRBV7-8, the J gene TRBJ2-7; D is uncertain. CDR1 and CDR2 from the germline V gene are SGHVS and FQNEAQ. V shed 6 bases and J shed 4 bases, with 10 bases lying between them. This CDR3 spans 12 amino acids.

V usage is TRBV10-2 and J usage is TRBJ2-7; TRBD2 agrees at 8 bases. Germline trimming cut 7 bases from V and 4 bases from J; bases unmatched to any gene: 6. The CDR3 length is 13 residues. Per the germline V gene, CDR1 is WSHSY and CDR2 is SAAADI. The CDR3 reads CASTGGLLYEQYF. The CDR3 nucleotides read TGCGCCAGCACGGGAGGGCTTTTGTACGAGCAGTACTTC.

The genes are TRBV4-3 and TRBJ1-5; 8 nucleotides line up with TRBD1. The CDR3 sequence is 15 residues long. The germline V gene has CDR1 LGHNA and CDR2 YSLEER. Germline trimming cut 3 bases from V and 6 bases from J; bases unmatched to any gene: 7. This CDR3 is CASSHGTGQGQPQHF. The CDR3 nucleotides read TGCGCCAGCAGCCACGGGACAGGCCAAGGTCAGCCCCAGCATTTT.

This clone was found once. This chain links TRBV6-1 with TRBJ2-1, with D maybe TRBD2 (5 bases). Germline assignment: CDR1 MNHNS and CDR2 SASEGT. V lost 6 bases and J lost 7, with 19 bases in between. The CDR3 covers 15 residues. CDR3 amino acids: CASREPGGTGNEQFF. The CDR3 coding sequence is TGTGCCAGCAGGGAACCGGGCGGCACGGGGAATGAGCAGTTCTTC.

The gene calls are TRBV7-6 and TRBJ2-7, with 7 bases matching TRBD2. J gave up 5 bases and V 4 bases, and 14 bases lay outside the gene matches. The CDR3 spans 16 residues. Germline CDR1 reads SGHVS; CDR2 reads FNYEAQ. In DNA, the CDR3 is TGTGCCAGCAGCTGGCATGAAACGGGGGGATCCGACGAGCAGTACTTC. Encoded protein: CASSWHETGGSDEQYF.

In this sample, this clone turned up once. The identical CDR3 is also encoded by other nucleotide sequences in the sample. This chain uses TRBV20-1 with TRBJ2-1; tentatively, D is TRBD2 (6 bases). The CDR3 has 11 residues. V lost 6 bases, J lost 6 bases, and 9 bases lay in between. The germline V gene has CDR1 DFQATT and CDR2 SNEGSKA (reference sequence). CDR3 in amino acids: CSARLVNEQFF. The CDR3 nucleotides are TGCAGTGCCCGACTAGTCAATGAGCAGTTCTTC.

The J gene is TRBJ2-7, the V gene TRBV7-9; perhaps TRBD2 as D (6 bases). Germline-derived CDR1 and CDR2 are SEHNR and FQNEAQ (reference sequence). This CDR3 region has 15 residues. V was clipped by 1 base and J by 5 bases, with 15 bases between them. The chain's CDR3 is CASSLVDLGGHEQYF. CDR3 nucleotide sequence: TGTGCCAGCAGCTTAGTGGACCTGGGAGGCCACGAGCAGTACTTC.

The J gene is TRBJ2-7, the V gene TRBV5-4; no clear D. Germline V gives CDR1 SGHNT, CDR2 YYREEE (reference sequence). Trimming stripped 2 bases from V and 6 bases from J, with 9 bases between. This CDR3 is 12 amino acids long. CDR3 nucleotides: TGTGCCAGCAGCTTCGGCTCGGGCGAGCAGTACTTC. This sequence encodes CASSFGSGEQYF.

The chain employs TRBV5-4 and TRBJ1-1; possible D gene TRBD1, 5 bases. CDR3 size: 15 residues. Germline V gives CDR1 SGHNT, CDR2 YYREEE (reference sequence). Trimming took off 0 bases at V and 2 bases at J, with 11 bases between the two ends. The CDR3 DNA sequence: TGTGCCAGCAGCTTGGGGGGAGACAGCAACACTGAAGCTTTCTTT. Translated: CASSLGGDSNTEAFF. The full variable domain, rest sourced from reference TRBV5-4 and TRBJ1-1, is ETGVTQSPTHLIKTRGQQVTLRCSSQSGHNTVSWYQQALGQGPQFIFQYYREEENGRGNFPPRFSGLQFPNYSSELNVNALELDDSALYLCASSLGGDSNTEAFFGQGTRLTVV.

This sequence joins TRBV21-1 and TRBJ1-5; whether TRBD1, the table's D call, matches the DNA was not checked. TRBV21-1 is a recognized pseudogene. This CDR3 is built from 18 residues. The CDR3 protein is CASSSGTGDYVGNQPQHF. The CDR3 DNA follows: TGTGCCAGCAGCAGCGGGACAGGGGATTACGTCGGCAATCAGCCCCAGCATTTT.